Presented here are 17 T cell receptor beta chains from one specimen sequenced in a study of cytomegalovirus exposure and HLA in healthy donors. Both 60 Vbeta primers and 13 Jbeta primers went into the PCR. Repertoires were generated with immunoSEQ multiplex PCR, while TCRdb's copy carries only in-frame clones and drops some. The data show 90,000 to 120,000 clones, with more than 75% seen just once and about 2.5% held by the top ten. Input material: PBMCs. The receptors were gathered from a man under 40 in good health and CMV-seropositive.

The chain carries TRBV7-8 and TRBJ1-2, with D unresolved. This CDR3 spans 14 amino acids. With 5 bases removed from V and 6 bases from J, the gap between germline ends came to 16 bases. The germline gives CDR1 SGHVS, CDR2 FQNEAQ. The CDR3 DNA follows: TGTGCCAGCAGCGAGAGGCTGGGTCGGAATGGCTACACCTTC. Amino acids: CASSERLGRNGYTF. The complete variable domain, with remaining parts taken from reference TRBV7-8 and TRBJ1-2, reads GAGVSQSPRYKVAKRGQDVALRCDPISGHVSLFWYQQALGQGPEFLTYFQNEAQLDKSGLPSDRFFAERPEGSVSTLKIQRTQQEDSAVYLCASSERLGRNGYTFGSGTRLTVV.

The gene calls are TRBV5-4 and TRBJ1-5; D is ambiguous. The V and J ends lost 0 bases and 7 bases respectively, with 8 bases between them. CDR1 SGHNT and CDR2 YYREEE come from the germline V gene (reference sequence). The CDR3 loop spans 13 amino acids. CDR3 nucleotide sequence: TGTGCCAGCAGCTTGGGTTTAGAACAGCCCCAGCATTTT. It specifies CASSLGLEQPQHF.

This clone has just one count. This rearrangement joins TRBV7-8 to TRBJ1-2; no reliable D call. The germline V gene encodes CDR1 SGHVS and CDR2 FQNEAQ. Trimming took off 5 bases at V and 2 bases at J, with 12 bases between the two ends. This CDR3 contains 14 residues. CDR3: CASSLDGKNYGYTF. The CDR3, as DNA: TGTGCCAGCAGCCTAGACGGGAAAAACTATGGCTACACCTTC.

The CDR3 spells CASSLETGSGGYTF. In nucleotides, the CDR3 is TGCGCCAGCAGCTTGGAAACAGGGTCGGGAGGCTACACCTTC. The chain has TRBV5-1 and TRBJ1-2, with D perhaps matching TRBD1 (6 bases). This CDR3 comprises 14 residues. V lost 0 bases, J lost 8 bases, and 14 bases lay in between. The germline CDR1 and CDR2 sequences are SGHRS and YFSETQ. The full variable domain, rest sourced from reference TRBV5-1 and TRBJ1-2, is KAGVTQTPRYLIKTRGQQVTLSCSPISGHRSVSWYQQTPGQGLQFLFEYFSETQRNKGNFPGRFSGRQFSNSRSEMNVSTLELGDSALYLCASSLETGSGGYTFGSGTRLTVV.

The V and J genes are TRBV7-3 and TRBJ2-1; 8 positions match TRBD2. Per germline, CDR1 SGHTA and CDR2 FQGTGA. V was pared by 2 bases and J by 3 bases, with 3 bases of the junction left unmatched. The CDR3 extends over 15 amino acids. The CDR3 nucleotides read TGTGCCAGCAGCTTAGGGGCGGGGGGCTACAATGAGCAGTTCTTC. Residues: CASSLGAGGYNEQFF.

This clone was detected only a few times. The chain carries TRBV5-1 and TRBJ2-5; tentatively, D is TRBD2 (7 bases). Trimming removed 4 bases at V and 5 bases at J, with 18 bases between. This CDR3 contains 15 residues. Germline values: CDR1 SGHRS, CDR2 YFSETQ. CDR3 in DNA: TGCGCCAGCAGCCTCCTCGGGGGGCCGATGGAGACCCAGTACTTC. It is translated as CASSLLGGPMETQYF.

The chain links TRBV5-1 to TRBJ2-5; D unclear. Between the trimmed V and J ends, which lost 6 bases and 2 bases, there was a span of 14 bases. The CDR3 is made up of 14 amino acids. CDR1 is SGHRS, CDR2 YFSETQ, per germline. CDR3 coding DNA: TGCGCCAGCACCGTCCAATCGGTTCAAGAGACCCAGTACTTC. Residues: CASTVQSVQETQYF.

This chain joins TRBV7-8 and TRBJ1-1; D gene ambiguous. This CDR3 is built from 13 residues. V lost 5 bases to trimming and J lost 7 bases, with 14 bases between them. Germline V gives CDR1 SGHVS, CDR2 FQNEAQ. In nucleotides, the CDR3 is TGTGCCAGCAGCCCGCGGCTGACTTATGAAGCTTTCTTT. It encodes CASSPRLTYEAFF.

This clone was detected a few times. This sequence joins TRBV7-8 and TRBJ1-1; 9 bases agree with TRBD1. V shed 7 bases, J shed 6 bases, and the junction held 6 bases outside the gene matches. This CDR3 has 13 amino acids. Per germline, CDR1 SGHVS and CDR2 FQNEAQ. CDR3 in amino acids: CASKNRGPAEAFF. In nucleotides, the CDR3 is TGTGCCAGCAAGAACAGGGGGCCAGCTGAAGCTTTCTTT.

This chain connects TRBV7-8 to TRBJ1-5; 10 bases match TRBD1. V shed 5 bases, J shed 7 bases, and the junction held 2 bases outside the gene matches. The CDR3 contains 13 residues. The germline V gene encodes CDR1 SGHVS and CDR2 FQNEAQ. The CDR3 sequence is CASSLGQGQPQHF. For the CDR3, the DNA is TGTGCCAGCAGCCTGGGACAGGGGCAGCCCCAGCATTTT.

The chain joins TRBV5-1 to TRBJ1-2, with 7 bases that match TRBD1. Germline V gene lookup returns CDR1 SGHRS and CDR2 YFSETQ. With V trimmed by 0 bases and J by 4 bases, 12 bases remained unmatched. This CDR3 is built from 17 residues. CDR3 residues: CASSLGRDSIRGYGYTF. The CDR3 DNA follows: TGCGCCAGCAGCTTGGGGCGGGACAGCATTAGGGGCTATGGCTACACCTTC.

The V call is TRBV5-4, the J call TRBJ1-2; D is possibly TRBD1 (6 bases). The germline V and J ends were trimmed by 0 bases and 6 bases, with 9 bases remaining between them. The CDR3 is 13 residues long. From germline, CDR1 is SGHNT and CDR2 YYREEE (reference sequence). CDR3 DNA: TGTGCCAGCAGCTTGGAAGGGGGTGATGGCTACACCTTC. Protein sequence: CASSLEGGDGYTF.

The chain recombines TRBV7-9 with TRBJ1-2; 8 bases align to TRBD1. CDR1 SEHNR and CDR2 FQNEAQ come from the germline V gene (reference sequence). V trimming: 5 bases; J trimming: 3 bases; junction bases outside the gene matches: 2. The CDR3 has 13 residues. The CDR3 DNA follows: TGTGCCAGCAGCCCGGACAGGGACTATGGCTACACCTTC. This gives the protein CASSPDRDYGYTF.

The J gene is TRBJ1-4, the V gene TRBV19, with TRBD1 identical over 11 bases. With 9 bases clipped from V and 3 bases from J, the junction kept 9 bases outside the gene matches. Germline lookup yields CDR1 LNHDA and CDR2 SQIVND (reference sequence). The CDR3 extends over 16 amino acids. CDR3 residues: CASQDRGRLPNEKLFF. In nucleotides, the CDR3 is TGTGCCAGCCAGGACAGGGGGCGACTCCCTAATGAAAAACTGTTTTTT.

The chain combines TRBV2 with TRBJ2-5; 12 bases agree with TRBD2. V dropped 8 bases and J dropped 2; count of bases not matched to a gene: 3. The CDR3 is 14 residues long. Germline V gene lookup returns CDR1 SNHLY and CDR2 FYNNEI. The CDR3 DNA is TGTGCCAGCCTTGGACTAGCGGGACAAGAGACCCAGTACTTC. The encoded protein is CASLGLAGQETQYF. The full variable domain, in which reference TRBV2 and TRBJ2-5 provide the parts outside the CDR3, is EPEVTQTPSHQVTQMGQEVILRCVPISNHLYFYWYRQILGQKVEFLVSFYNNEISEKSEIFDDQFSVERPDGSNFTLKIRSTKLEDSAMYFCASLGLAGQETQYFGPGTRLLVL.

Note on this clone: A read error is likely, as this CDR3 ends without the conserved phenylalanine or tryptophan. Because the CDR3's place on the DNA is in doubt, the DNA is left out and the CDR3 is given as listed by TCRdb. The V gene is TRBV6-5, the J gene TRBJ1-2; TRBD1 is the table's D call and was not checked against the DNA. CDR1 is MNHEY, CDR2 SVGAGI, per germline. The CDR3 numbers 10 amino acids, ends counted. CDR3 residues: CASSISTGVV.

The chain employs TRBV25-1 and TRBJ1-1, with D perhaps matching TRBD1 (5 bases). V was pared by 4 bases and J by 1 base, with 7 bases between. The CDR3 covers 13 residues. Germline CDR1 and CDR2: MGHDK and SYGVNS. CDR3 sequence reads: CASSVQGNTEAFF. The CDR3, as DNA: TGTGCCAGCAGTGTCCAGGGGAACACTGAAGCTTTCTTT.